This TCR beta chain was profiled in a study of shared clonotypes between healthy human individuals. Study-wide points: Of the naive CD4 clonotypes, about 5.4% were shared across a few donors. With few donors, the genetic and exposure-history diversity represented was limited.

Naive CD8 cells comprised CD45RO-negative, CCR7-positively selected cells, excluding terminally differentiated effector memory CD45RA+ cells. This clone came up a few times. As yet, its antigen is unknown. Other DNA sequences in this sample translate to the same CDR3. Germline assignment: CDR1 MNHEY and CDR2 SMNVEV (reference sequence). V was trimmed by 3 bases and J by 2 bases, leaving 8 bases between them. The CDR3 covers 13 residues. Data came from immunoSEQ multiplex PCR; TCRdb stores just in-frame clones and leaves some out. The table lists about 2.1 million clones, 90% to 95% of them singletons. The clonotype originates from a man between 18 and 35 years old in good health. Some clones in this sample may be carry-over from other donors' samples. Material: naive CD8+ T cells from PBMCs. The V gene is TRBV27, the J gene TRBJ2-7; D not resolved. The CDR3 is CASSFGRTYEQYF. The DNA for the CDR3 is TGTGCCAGCAGTTTCGGCAGAACCTACGAGCAGTACTTC.